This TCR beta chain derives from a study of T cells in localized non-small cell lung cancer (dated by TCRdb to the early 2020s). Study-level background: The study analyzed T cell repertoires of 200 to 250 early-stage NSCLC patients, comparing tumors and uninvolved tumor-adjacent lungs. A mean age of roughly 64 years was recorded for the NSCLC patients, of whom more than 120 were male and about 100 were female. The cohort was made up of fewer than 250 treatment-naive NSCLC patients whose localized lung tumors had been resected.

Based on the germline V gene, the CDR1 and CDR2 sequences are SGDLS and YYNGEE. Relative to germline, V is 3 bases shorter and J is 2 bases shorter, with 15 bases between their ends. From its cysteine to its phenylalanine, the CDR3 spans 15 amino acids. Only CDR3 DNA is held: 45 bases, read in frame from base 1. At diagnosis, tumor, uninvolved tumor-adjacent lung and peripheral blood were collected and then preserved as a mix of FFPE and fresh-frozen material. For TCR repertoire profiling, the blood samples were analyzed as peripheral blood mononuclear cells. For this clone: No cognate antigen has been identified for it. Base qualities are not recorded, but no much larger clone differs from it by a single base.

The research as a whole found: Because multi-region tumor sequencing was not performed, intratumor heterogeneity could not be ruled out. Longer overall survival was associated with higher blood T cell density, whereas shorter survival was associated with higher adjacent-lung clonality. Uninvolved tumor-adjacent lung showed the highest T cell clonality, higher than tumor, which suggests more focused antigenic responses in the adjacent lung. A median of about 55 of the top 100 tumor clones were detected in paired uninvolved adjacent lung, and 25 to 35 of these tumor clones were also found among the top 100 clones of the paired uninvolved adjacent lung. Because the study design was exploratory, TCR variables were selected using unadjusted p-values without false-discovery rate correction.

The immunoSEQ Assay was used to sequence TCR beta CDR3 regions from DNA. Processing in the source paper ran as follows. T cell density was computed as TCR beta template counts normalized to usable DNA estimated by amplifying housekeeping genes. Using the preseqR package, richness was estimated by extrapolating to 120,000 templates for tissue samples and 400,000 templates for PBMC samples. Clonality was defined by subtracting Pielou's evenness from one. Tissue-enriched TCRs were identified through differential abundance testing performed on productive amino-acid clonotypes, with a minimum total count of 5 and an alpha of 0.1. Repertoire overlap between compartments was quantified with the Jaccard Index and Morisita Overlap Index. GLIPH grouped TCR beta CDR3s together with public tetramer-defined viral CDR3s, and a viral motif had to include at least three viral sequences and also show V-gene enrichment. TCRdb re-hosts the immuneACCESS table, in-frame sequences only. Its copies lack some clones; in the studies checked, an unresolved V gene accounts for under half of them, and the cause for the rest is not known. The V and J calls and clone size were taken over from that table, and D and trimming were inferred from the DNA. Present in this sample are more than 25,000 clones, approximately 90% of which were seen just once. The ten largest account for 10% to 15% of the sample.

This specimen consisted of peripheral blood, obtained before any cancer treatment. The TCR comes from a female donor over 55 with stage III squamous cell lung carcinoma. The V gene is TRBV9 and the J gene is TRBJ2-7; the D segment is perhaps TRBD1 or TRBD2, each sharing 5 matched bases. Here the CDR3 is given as CASSGPGTKTYEQYF. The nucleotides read TGTGCCAGCAGCGGGCCCGGGACCAAAACCTACGAGCAGTACTTC.